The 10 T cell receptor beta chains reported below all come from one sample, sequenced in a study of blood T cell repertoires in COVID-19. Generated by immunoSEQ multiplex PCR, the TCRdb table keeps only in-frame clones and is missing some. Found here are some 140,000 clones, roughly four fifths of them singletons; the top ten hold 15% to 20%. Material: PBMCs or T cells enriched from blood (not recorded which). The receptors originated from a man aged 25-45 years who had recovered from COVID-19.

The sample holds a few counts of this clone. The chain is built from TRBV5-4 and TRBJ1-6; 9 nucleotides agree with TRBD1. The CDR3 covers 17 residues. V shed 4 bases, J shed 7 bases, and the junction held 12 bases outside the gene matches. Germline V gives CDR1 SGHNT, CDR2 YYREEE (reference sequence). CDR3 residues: CASSTGTGLTRNSPLHF. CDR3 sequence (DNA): TGTGCCAGCAGCACCGGGACAGGGTTAACTCGAAATTCACCCCTCCACTTT.

The CDR3, as DNA: TGCGCCAGCAGCTCACCGGGACTAGCCACAGATACGCAGTATTTT. This codes for CASSSPGLATDTQYF. This chain uses TRBV5-1 with TRBJ2-3; TRBD2 aligns across 9 bases. Trimming at V came to 3 bases and at J to 2 bases, leaving 4 bases not matched to a gene. This CDR3 region has 15 residues. Germline V gives CDR1 SGHRS, CDR2 YFSETQ.

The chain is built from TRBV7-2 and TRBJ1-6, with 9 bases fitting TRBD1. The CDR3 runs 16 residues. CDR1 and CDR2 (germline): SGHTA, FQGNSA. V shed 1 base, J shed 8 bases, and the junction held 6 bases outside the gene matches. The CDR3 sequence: CASSLVGGQGYSPLHF. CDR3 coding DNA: TGTGCCAGCAGCTTAGTAGGTGGACAGGGGTATTCACCCCTCCACTTT.

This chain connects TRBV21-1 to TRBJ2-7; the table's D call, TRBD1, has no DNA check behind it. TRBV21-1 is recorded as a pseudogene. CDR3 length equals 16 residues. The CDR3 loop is CASSKDHRVATYEQYV. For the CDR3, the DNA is TGTGCCAGCAGCAAAGACCACAGGGTAGCCACCTACGAGCAGTACGTC.

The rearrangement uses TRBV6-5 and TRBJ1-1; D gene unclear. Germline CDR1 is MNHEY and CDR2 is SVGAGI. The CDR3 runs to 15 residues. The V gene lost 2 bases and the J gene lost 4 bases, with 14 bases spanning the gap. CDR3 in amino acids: CASSYTSDTSTEAFF. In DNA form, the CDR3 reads TGTGCCAGCAGTTACACCAGCGACACTAGCACTGAAGCTTTCTTT.

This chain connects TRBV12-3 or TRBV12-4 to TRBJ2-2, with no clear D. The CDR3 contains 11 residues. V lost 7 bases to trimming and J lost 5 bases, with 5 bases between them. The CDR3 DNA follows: TGTGCCAGCACCCTTACCGGGGAGCTGTTTTTT. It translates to CASTLTGELFF.

The CDR3 DNA sequence: TGTGCCAGCAGAAGTAGCCCTAGGAACACTGAAGCTTTCTTT. Encoded protein: CASRSSPRNTEAFF. The genes are TRBV6-5 and TRBJ1-1; D unresolved. This CDR3 contains 14 residues. Trimming cost V 6 bases and J 1 base, with 12 bases left between them. Germline V gives CDR1 MNHEY, CDR2 SVGAGI.

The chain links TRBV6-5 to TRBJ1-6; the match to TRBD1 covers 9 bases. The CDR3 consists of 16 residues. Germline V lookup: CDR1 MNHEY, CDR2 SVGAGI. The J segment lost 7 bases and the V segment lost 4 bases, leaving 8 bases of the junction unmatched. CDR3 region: CASSFHGQGRNSPLHF. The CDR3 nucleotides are TGTGCCAGCAGTTTTCACGGACAGGGGCGAAATTCACCCCTCCACTTT.

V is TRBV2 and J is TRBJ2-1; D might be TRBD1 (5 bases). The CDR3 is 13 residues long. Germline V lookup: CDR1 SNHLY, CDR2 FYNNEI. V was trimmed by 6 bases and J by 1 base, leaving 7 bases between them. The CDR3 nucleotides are TGTGCCAGCAGGGACAATTCCTACAATGAGCAGTTCTTC. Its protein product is CASRDNSYNEQFF.

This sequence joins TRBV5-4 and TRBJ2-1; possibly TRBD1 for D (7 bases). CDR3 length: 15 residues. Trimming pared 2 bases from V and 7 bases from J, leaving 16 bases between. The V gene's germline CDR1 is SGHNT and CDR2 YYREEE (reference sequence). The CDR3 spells CASSFQGGAENEQFF. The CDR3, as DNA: TGTGCCAGCAGCTTCCAGGGGGGCGCTGAGAATGAGCAGTTCTTC.